This T cell receptor beta chain is drawn from a study of cytomegalovirus exposure and HLA in healthy donors. Study-wide results and caveats: Many donors carried some public TCRs, although rarity characterized most TCR sequences. TCR beta chains associated with HLA were, in a later analysis, more clonally expanded than equally common others. Highly shared variants forming one cluster were likely a sequencing artifact. A previous analysis found most TCR beta V segments productive roughly 90% or roughly 30% of the time.

Per the germline V gene, CDR1 is LNHDA and CDR2 is SQIVND (reference sequence). The V and J ends lost 3 bases and 2 bases respectively, with 14 bases between them. The CDR3 length is 15 residues. PCR involved 60 Vbeta and 13 Jbeta primers. The repertoire was sequenced with immunoSEQ multiplex PCR; TCRdb's copy has only in-frame clones and lacks some. The repertoire holds some 190,000 clones, with approximately 77% as singletons. Regarding this clone: The antigen is not known.

This TCR was sampled from a man aged 35-49 years in good health and CMV-seropositive. The sequenced sample was PBMCs. V usage is TRBV19 and J usage is TRBJ2-7, with D possibly TRBD1 on 6 matching bases. The CDR3 DNA reads TGTGCCAGTAGTATTGTTACAGGGCCTACCTACGAGCAGTACTTC. Translated: CASSIVTGPTYEQYF.